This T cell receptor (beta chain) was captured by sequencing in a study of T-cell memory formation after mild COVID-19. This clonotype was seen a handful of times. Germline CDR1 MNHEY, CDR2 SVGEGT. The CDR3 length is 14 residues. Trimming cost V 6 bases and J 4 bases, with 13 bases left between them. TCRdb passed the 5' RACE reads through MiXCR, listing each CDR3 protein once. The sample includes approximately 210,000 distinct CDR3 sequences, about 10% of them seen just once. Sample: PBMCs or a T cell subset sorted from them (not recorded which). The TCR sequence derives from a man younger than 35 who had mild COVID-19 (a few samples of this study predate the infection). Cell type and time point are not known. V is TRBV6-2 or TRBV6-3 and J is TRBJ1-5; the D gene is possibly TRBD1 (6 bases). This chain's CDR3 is CASSPRTANQPQHF. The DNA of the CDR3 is TGTGCCAGCAGCCCCCGGACAGCGAATCAGCCCCAGCATTTT.